These 29 T cell receptor beta chains were sequenced from one sample in a study of T cell repertoires in cytomegalovirus infection. These receptors lack a known antigen. TCRdb re-called the reads through MiXCR, storing one row per CDR3 protein. The sample includes 640,000 or so distinct CDR3 sequences, around 32% of them seen just once. The input for sequencing was cultured PBMCs, taken from culture after CMV antigen stimulation. The receptor set was obtained from a human donor in good health (CMV status not recorded). Some clones in this sample may be carry-over from other donors' samples.

This clonotype was observed a few times. The V call is TRBV5-4, the J call TRBJ2-4; weak D call: TRBD1 (5 bases). V lost 4 bases and J 0 bases, leaving 11 bases between the germline ends. The germline V gene has CDR1 SGHNT and CDR2 YYREEE (reference sequence). CDR3 length: 15 residues. In nucleotides, the CDR3 is TGTGCCAGCAGCGACAGTGCTGGAGCCAAAAACATTCAGTACTTC. This sequence encodes CASSDSAGAKNIQYF.

The table lists this clonotype with a few counts. The chain has TRBV15 and TRBJ1-5; no clear D gene. The germline V and J ends were trimmed by 3 bases and 7 bases, with 13 bases remaining between them. Germline-derived CDR1 and CDR2 are LNHNV and YYDKDF (reference sequence). There are 14 residues in the CDR3. In DNA, the CDR3 is TGTGCCACCAGCAGTGGGTTTGAATCACAGCCCCAGCATTTT. Its translation is CATSSGFESQPQHF. Filled out from reference TRBV15 and TRBJ1-5, the complete variable domain reads DAMVIQNPRYQVTQFGKPVTLSCSQTLNHNVMYWYQQKSSQAPKLLFHYYDKDFNNEADTPDNFQSRRPNTSFCFLDIRSPGLGDTAMYLCATSSGFESQPQHFGDGTRLSIL.

The rearrangement joins TRBV20-1 to TRBJ1-2, with 10 bases identical to TRBD1. Trimming removed 1 base from V and 3 bases from J; junction bases left unmatched: 2. The CDR3 has 14 residues. Germline-derived CDR1 and CDR2 are DFQATT and SNEGSKA (reference sequence). DNA for the CDR3: TGCAGTGCTAGAGCGACAGGGGGCTACTATGGCTACACCTTC. This gives the protein CSARATGGYYGYTF.

V is TRBV18 and J is TRBJ2-3; 8 bases align to TRBD2. Germline lookup yields CDR1 KGHSH and CDR2 LQKENI. The CDR3 is 16 residues long. V was pared by 3 bases and J by 5 bases, with 10 bases of the junction left unmatched. Here the CDR3 DNA reads TGTGCCAGCTCACCCGCCGGGGGGGCTGCTATAGATACGCAGTATTTT. As protein: CASSPAGGAAIDTQYF.

The V call is TRBV6-6, the J call TRBJ1-1; D is unresolved. Germline CDR1 reads MNHNY; CDR2 reads SVGAGI (reference sequence). CDR3 size: 11 residues. The V end lost 6 bases, the J end lost 6 bases, and 8 bases lay between the germline ends. The CDR3, as DNA: TGTGCCAGCAGGTTGTTAGCTGAAGCTTTCTTT. This encodes CASRLLAEAFF.

This clonotype was detected only a few times. This sequence joins TRBV11-2 and TRBJ2-3; TRBD1 agrees at 7 bases. Germline V gene lookup returns CDR1 SGHAT and CDR2 FQNNGV. The CDR3 has 15 amino acids. V was clipped by 5 bases and J by 2 bases; unmatched bases: 7. This chain's CDR3 is CASSQGGSLTDTQYF. The DNA for the CDR3 is TGTGCCAGCAGCCAAGGGGGCTCCCTCACAGATACGCAGTATTTT.

CDR3 in amino acids: CSARDWGQLSYEQYF. CDR3 DNA: TGCAGTGCTAGAGATTGGGGACAGCTCTCCTACGAGCAGTACTTC. J is TRBJ2-7 and V is TRBV20-1; 7 positions match TRBD1. Trimming cost V 0 bases and J 0 bases; bases outside gene matches: 5. Germline CDR1 and CDR2: DFQATT and SNEGSKA (reference sequence). This CDR3 has 15 amino acids.

The chain couples TRBV28 to TRBJ2-7; D assignment may be TRBD1 or TRBD2 (5 bases each). This CDR3 is 14 amino acids long. With 5 bases removed from V and 3 bases from J, the gap between germline ends came to 14 bases. Germline CDR1 MDHEN, CDR2 SYDVKM. The DNA of the CDR3 is TGTGCCAGCAGTACCGGGGACGGATACTACGAGCAGTACTTC. It specifies CASSTGDGYYEQYF.

The chain joins TRBV7-9 to TRBJ2-2; 7 nucleotides align to TRBD2. V lost 5 bases, J lost 5 bases, and 8 bases stayed unmatched. CDR1 is SEHNR and CDR2 is FQNEAQ in the germline V gene (reference sequence). CDR3 length equals 15 residues. The CDR3 DNA is TGTGCCAGCAGCCCGTCGTTGCGGGGGACCGGGGAGCTGTTTTTT. Its translation is CASSPSLRGTGELFF.

There are a few counts of this clonotype. V usage is TRBV28 and J usage is TRBJ1-5; the D is unclear. The germline V and J ends were trimmed by 6 bases and 0 bases, with 15 bases remaining between them. Germline CDR1 is MDHEN and CDR2 is SYDVKM. This CDR3 spans 16 amino acids. The CDR3 DNA reads TGTGCCAGCAGGGGCAACGGGGTATATAGCAATCAGCCCCAGCATTTT. Translated, it gives CASRGNGVYSNQPQHF. Supplemented by reference TRBV28 and TRBJ1-5, the full variable domain reads DVKVTQSSRYLVKRTGEKVFLECVQDMDHENMFWYRQDPGLGLRLIYFSYDVKMKEKGDIPEGYSVSREKKERFSLILESASTNQTSMYLCASRGNGVYSNQPQHFGDGTRLSIL.

The chain recombines TRBV20-1 with TRBJ2-1; D remains ambiguous. CDR1 is DFQATT, CDR2 SNEGSKA, per germline (reference sequence). V was pared by 5 bases and J by 3 bases, with 14 bases between. The CDR3 is 14 residues long. CDR3 residues: CSARANAVYNEQFF. The DNA of the CDR3 is TGCAGTGCTCGAGCGAACGCCGTCTACAATGAGCAGTTCTTC.

This clonotype was detected only a few times. The rearrangement uses TRBV7-2 and TRBJ2-5, with D hard to call. Germline values: CDR1 SGHTA, CDR2 FQGNSA. The CDR3 covers 12 residues. V lost 5 bases to trimming and J lost 2 bases, with 6 bases between them. CDR3 bases: TGTGCCAGCAGCACAGCTCAAGAGACCCAGTACTTC. It translates to CASSTAQETQYF.

This chain uses TRBV2 with TRBJ1-4; D unresolved. CDR3 length: 16 amino acids. V lost 3 bases to trimming and J lost 3 bases, with 14 bases between them. Germline lookup yields CDR1 SNHLY and CDR2 FYNNEI. The CDR3, as DNA: TGTGCCAGCAGTGACGGAGGGATCAAGTCTAATGAAAAACTGTTTTTT. Its translation: CASSDGGIKSNEKLFF.

The chain joins TRBV29-1 to TRBJ1-1, with a weak D call TRBD1 (5 bases). V lost 8 bases, J lost 5 bases, and 21 bases lay in between. Per germline, CDR1 SQVTM and CDR2 ANQGSEA. This CDR3 spans 14 amino acids. This chain's CDR3 is CSLTGAGVGTEAFF. The DNA of the CDR3 is TGCAGCCTGACCGGGGCCGGGGTGGGGACTGAAGCTTTCTTT.

This clonotype was observed a few times. The V gene is TRBV6-1, the J gene TRBJ1-1, with TRBD1 as a possible D gene (6 bases). Between the trimmed V and J ends, which lost 9 bases and 3 bases, there was a span of 8 bases. CDR1 and CDR2 from the germline V gene are MNHNS and SASEGT. This CDR3 has 11 amino acids. The CDR3 loop reads CASYRDTEAFF. In nucleotides, the CDR3 is TGTGCCAGTTACAGGGACACTGAAGCTTTCTTT.

This chain connects TRBV11-2 to TRBJ2-6; D gene ambiguous. CDR1 and CDR2 from the germline V gene are SGHAT and FQNNGV. The CDR3 sequence is 17 residues long. V was clipped by 1 base and J by 1 base, with 11 bases between them. The CDR3 spells CASSLAYVRSGANVLTF. Here the CDR3 DNA reads TGTGCCAGCAGCTTAGCGTATGTGAGGTCTGGGGCCAACGTCCTGACTTTC.

The table lists this clonotype with a few counts. V is TRBV4-3 and J is TRBJ1-4; no definite D call. V lost 0 bases, J lost 3 bases, and 5 bases lay in between. The CDR3 spans 14 residues. The germline gives CDR1 LGHNA, CDR2 YSLEER. The CDR3 DNA reads TGCGCCAGCAGCCAAGACCCAGCTAATGAAAAACTGTTTTTT. Protein product: CASSQDPANEKLFF.

This clonotype was observed a few times. The V gene is TRBV2, the J gene TRBJ1-4; D not certain. Germline lookup yields CDR1 SNHLY and CDR2 FYNNEI. The CDR3 has 15 residues. The V and J ends lost 0 bases and 4 bases respectively, with 9 bases between them. The CDR3: CASSEARASNEKLFF. As DNA, the CDR3 is TGTGCCAGCAGTGAAGCGCGGGCAAGTAATGAAAAACTGTTTTTT. The full variable domain, rest sourced from reference TRBV2 and TRBJ1-4, is EPEVTQTPSHQVTQMGQEVILRCVPISNHLYFYWYRQILGQKVEFLVSFYNNEISEKSEIFDDQFSVERPDGSNFTLKIRSTKLEDSAMYFCASSEARASNEKLFFGSGTQLSVL.

The chain combines TRBV6-5 with TRBJ2-1; D perhaps matches TRBD2 (6 bases). V lost 2 bases, J lost 1 base, and 12 bases lay in between. The CDR3 covers 16 residues. Per the germline V gene, CDR1 is MNHEY and CDR2 is SVGAGI. CDR3 nucleotides: TGTGCCAGCAGTTACGGCCGCGGGATATCCTACAATGAGCAGTTCTTC. Its protein product is CASSYGRGISYNEQFF.

For this clonotype: This could be a read error, since a much larger clone is one nucleotide away. The chain is built from TRBV7-2 and TRBJ2-3; D may match TRBD1 or TRBD2 (6 bases each). This CDR3 comprises 17 residues. Germline lookup yields CDR1 SGHTA and CDR2 FQGNSA. The CDR3 nucleotides are TGTGCCAACAGCTTAGTAGGTGGGGGCCGGGGGTCAGATACGCAGTATTTT. The encoded protein is CANSLVGGGRGSDTQYF.

V usage is TRBV10-3 and J usage is TRBJ2-7; 9 bases match TRBD1. There are 14 residues in the CDR3. Trimming removed 10 bases from V and 6 bases from J; junction bases left unmatched: 13. The germline CDR1 and CDR2 sequences are ENHRY and SYGVKD. The CDR3 is CATETQGAPGEQYF. In DNA, the CDR3 is TGTGCCACCGAGACACAGGGGGCGCCGGGCGAGCAGTACTTC.

This clonotype was counted only a few times. V usage is TRBV6-1 and J usage is TRBJ1-2; the match to TRBD1 covers 7 bases. V gave up 6 bases and J gave up 8 bases; unmatched junction bases: 6. The CDR3 is 12 residues long. Germline CDR1 reads MNHNS; CDR2 reads SASEGT. CDR3 coding DNA: TGTGCCAGCAGCCAGACAGGGCGAGGCTACACCTTC. The encoded protein is CASSQTGRGYTF.

CDR3 protein: CASSSPGMNEQFF. CDR3 DNA sequence: TGTGCCAGCAGCTCTCCGGGTATGAATGAGCAGTTCTTC. The chain is built from TRBV7-6 and TRBJ2-1; D is undetermined. CDR1 is SGHVS and CDR2 is FNYEAQ in the germline V gene. This CDR3 is 13 amino acids long. Trimming cost V 4 bases and J 7 bases, with 11 bases left between them.

This chain connects TRBV6-6 to TRBJ1-2; 7 nucleotides line up with TRBD1. CDR1 is MNHNY and CDR2 is SVGAGI in the germline V gene (reference sequence). CDR3 length: 17 residues. With 7 bases clipped from V and 3 bases from J, the junction kept 17 bases outside the gene matches. For the CDR3, the DNA is TGTGCCAGCACCCCGCTCTGGGACAGAATATTCGACTATGGCTACACCTTC. This translates into CASTPLWDRIFDYGYTF.

The chain uses TRBV14 and TRBJ2-2, with D possibly being TRBD1 (5 bases). V lost 8 bases, J lost 5 bases, and 9 bases lay in between. Germline lookup yields CDR1 SGHDN and CDR2 FVKESK. This CDR3 region has 12 residues. The CDR3 loop is CASYQGTGELFF. In DNA form, the CDR3 reads TGTGCCAGCTATCAGGGTACCGGGGAGCTGTTTTTT.

This clonotype came up a few times. The chain is built from TRBV7-2 and TRBJ2-1; D is perhaps TRBD2 (5 bases). CDR1 SGHTA and CDR2 FQGNSA come from the germline V gene. CDR3 length: 14 amino acids. V was pared by 0 bases and J by 8 bases, with 11 bases between. The CDR3: CASSLARAGDEQFF. DNA for the CDR3: TGTGCCAGCAGCTTAGCTAGGGCGGGCGATGAGCAGTTCTTC.

At least ten counts were recorded for this clonotype. This chain links TRBV7-9 with TRBJ2-5; the D gene is possibly TRBD1 (6 bases). Germline CDR1 reads SEHNR; CDR2 reads FQNEAQ (reference sequence). The CDR3 sequence is 14 residues long. Trimming pared 5 bases from V and 4 bases from J, leaving 14 bases between. The CDR3 loop is CASSPGVGGETQYF. The CDR3 coding sequence is TGTGCCAGCAGCCCCGGCGTAGGGGGAGAGACCCAGTACTTC.

This chain connects TRBV7-2 to TRBJ1-2; 7 bases are shared with TRBD1. Trimming at V came to 1 base and at J to 4 bases, leaving 9 bases not matched to a gene. This CDR3 has 16 residues. The V gene's germline CDR1 is SGHTA and CDR2 FQGNSA. The CDR3 DNA reads as TGTGCCAGCAGCTTAGTCGGGACAGAAAAGGGCTATGGCTACACCTTC. Translating gives CASSLVGTEKGYGYTF.

The rearrangement joins TRBV6-2 or TRBV6-3 to TRBJ2-1; D unclear. Trimming pared 2 bases from V and 7 bases from J, leaving 9 bases between. Germline V gene lookup returns CDR1 MNHEY and CDR2 SVGEGT. The CDR3 totals 13 residues. The CDR3 DNA sequence: TGTGCCAGCAGTTACGTGGGGTTTAATGAGCAGTTCTTC. Protein product: CASSYVGFNEQFF.